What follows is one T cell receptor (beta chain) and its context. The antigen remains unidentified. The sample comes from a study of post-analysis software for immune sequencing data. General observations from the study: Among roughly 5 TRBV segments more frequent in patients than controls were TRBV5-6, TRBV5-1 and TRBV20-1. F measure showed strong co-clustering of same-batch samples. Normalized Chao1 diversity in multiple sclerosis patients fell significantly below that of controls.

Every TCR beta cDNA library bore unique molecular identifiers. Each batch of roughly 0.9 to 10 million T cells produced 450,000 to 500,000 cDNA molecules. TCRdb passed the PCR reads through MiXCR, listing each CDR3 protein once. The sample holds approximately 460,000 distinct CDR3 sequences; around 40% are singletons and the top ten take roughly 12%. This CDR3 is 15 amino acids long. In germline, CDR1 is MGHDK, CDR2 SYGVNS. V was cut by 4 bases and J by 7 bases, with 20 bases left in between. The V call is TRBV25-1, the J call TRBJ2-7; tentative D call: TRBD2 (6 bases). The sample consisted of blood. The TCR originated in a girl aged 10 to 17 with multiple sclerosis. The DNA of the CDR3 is TGTGCCAGCAGTGGCGCGGGGATTGGCGCTAGGGAGCAGTACTTC. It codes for CASSGAGIGAREQYF.